The 19 T cell receptor beta chains below all came from one sample that was sequenced in a study of shared clonotypes between healthy human individuals. Produced via immunoSEQ multiplex PCR; TCRdb's table is partial and in-frame only. The data contain roughly 2 million clones, 95% of them singletons. The sample was naive CD4+ T cells sorted from blood. Sample subset: CD45RA+ positively selected. The receptor set was obtained from a man aged 18 to 29 in good health.

The chain combines TRBV4-3 with TRBJ2-7; D assignment may be TRBD1 or TRBD2 (5 bases each). The germline V and J ends were trimmed by 4 bases and 11 bases, with 27 bases remaining between them. Germline loops: CDR1 LGHNA, CDR2 YSLEER. The CDR3 has 16 residues. Written as DNA, the CDR3 is TGCGCCAGCAGCCCCGTACCTCCACGGGACCCTACGAGGGAGTACTTC. Translation: CASSPVPPRDPTREYF.

The chain joins TRBV29-1 to TRBJ2-1; 8 bases line up with TRBD2. Trimming removed 4 bases from V and 3 bases from J; junction bases left unmatched: 14. The CDR3 loop spans 17 amino acids. Germline-derived CDR1 and CDR2 are SQVTM and ANQGSEA. The CDR3 DNA sequence: TGCAGCGTTGGATCTTTTGGAAGCGGGAGAATCTACAATGAGCAGTTCTTC. It specifies CSVGSFGSGRIYNEQFF.

The rearrangement links TRBV30 to TRBJ1-2, with 7 bases matching TRBD1. Germline V gives CDR1 GTSNPN, CDR2 SVGIG (reference sequence). This CDR3 region has 15 residues. V shed 1 base, J shed 4 bases, and the junction held 9 bases outside the gene matches. Here the CDR3 DNA reads TGTGCCTGGAGTGAGAGGGACAGAGCTCTCTATGGCTACACCTTC. Translating gives CAWSERDRALYGYTF.

The chain has TRBV6-5 and TRBJ1-3; D unclear. Germline values: CDR1 MNHEY, CDR2 SVGAGI. This CDR3 is 15 amino acids long. V lost 4 bases to trimming and J lost 2 bases, with 12 bases between them. CDR3 region: CASSSLGGTGNTIYF. Written as DNA, the CDR3 is TGTGCCAGCAGTTCGCTCGGCGGCACTGGAAACACCATATATTTT.

A single count supports this clone. This sequence joins TRBV6-1 and TRBJ2-1; D is uncertain. Trimming removed 2 bases from V and 9 bases from J, with 11 bases in between. Germline V CDR1 and CDR2: MNHNS, SASEGT. This CDR3 spans 13 amino acids. CDR3 bases: TGTGCCAGCAGTGAAATTATGATCCTTGAGCAGTTCTTC. The encoded protein is CASSEIMILEQFF.

The V call is TRBV18, the J call TRBJ2-7, with a tentative D call TRBD1 (5 bases). This CDR3 is 16 amino acids long. Trimming took 0 bases from V and 0 from J, leaving 12 bases between them. Germline V CDR1 and CDR2: KGHSH, LQKENI. The CDR3 bases are TGTGCCAGCTCACCACCGGCAGGACAAAGCTCCTACGAGCAGTACTTC. Translated, it gives CASSPPAGQSSYEQYF.

The rearrangement uses TRBV6-6 and TRBJ2-7; D unresolved. The ends were cut back, 5 bases at V and 3 bases at J, with 14 bases in the middle. There are 14 residues in the CDR3. Germline lookup yields CDR1 MNHNY and CDR2 SVGAGI (reference sequence). CDR3 residues: CASSGRTERYEQYF. CDR3 nucleotide sequence: TGTGCCAGCAGTGGAAGAACGGAGCGCTACGAGCAGTACTTC.

Regarding this clone: Other DNA sequences in the sample encode the same CDR3. The chain couples TRBV29-1 to TRBJ2-3; weak D call: TRBD2 (5 bases). Trimming left V 5 bases short and J 5 bases short, with 8 bases between. The CDR3 consists of 11 residues. The germline gives CDR1 SQVTM, CDR2 ANQGSEA. The CDR3 is CSVRAGDTQYF. The CDR3 DNA follows: TGCAGCGTTAGGGCGGGAGATACGCAGTATTTT.

This clone was seen just once. The CDR3 DNA reads TGTGCCAGCAGCACGACAGGGGCCCCGAACACTGAAGCTTTCTTT. This encodes CASSTTGAPNTEAFF. This chain uses TRBV7-9 with TRBJ1-1, with 8 bases lining up with TRBD1. With 5 bases clipped from V and 1 base from J, the junction kept 6 bases outside the gene matches. CDR1 SEHNR and CDR2 FQNEAQ come from the germline V gene (reference sequence). This CDR3 is 15 amino acids long.

The V call is TRBV5-4, the J call TRBJ2-7; D remains unclear. The CDR3 runs to 14 residues. Germline V gene lookup returns CDR1 SGHNT and CDR2 YYREEE (reference sequence). V was shortened by 0 bases and J by 4 bases, with 11 bases between the two germline ends. The CDR3 nucleotides read TGTGCCAGCAGCTTGGGGAGTAGCTCGTACGAGCAGTACTTC. It codes for CASSLGSSSYEQYF.

V is TRBV30 and J is TRBJ2-1; D uncertain. Germline lookup yields CDR1 GTSNPN and CDR2 SVGIG (reference sequence). This CDR3 is built from 12 residues. Trimming left V 2 bases short and J 7 bases short, with 9 bases between. The CDR3 loop reads CAWSRRGNEQFF. The CDR3 coding sequence is TGTGCCTGGAGTAGGCGTGGGAATGAGCAGTTCTTC.

J is TRBJ2-6 and V is TRBV28, with 8 bases matching TRBD2. Germline lookup yields CDR1 MDHEN and CDR2 SYDVKM. Losses at the gene ends were 5 bases for V and 0 bases for J; bases not matched to a gene: 3. The CDR3 loop spans 16 amino acids. In DNA form, the CDR3 reads TGTGCCAGCAGTCCCAGCGGGGGCTCTGGGGCCAACGTCCTGACTTTC. This codes for CASSPSGGSGANVLTF.

This clone was seen once. V usage is TRBV28 and J usage is TRBJ2-5, with 11 bases aligning to TRBD1. Per the germline V gene, CDR1 is MDHEN and CDR2 is SYDVKM. V lost 5 bases to trimming and J lost 5 bases; unmatched junction nucleotides: 10. This CDR3 has 16 amino acids. The CDR3 here is CASSLHSWDRGETQYF. The DNA for the CDR3 is TGTGCCAGCAGTCTCCATTCTTGGGACAGGGGGGAGACCCAGTACTTC.

The CDR3 is CASSGRQGHSGNTIYF. Here the CDR3 DNA reads TGTGCCAGCAGCGGAAGACAGGGACACTCTGGAAACACCATATATTTT. This rearrangement joins TRBV9 to TRBJ1-3; 7 positions agree with TRBD1. The V gene's germline CDR1 is SGDLS and CDR2 YYNGEE. This CDR3 has 16 residues. Trimming at V came to 3 bases and at J to 0 bases, leaving 6 bases not matched to a gene. The entire variable domain, with the rest obtained from reference TRBV9 and TRBJ1-3, is as follows: DSGVTQTPKHLITATGQRVTLRCSPRSGDLSVYWYQQSLDQGLQFLIQYYNGEERAKGNILERFSAQQFPDLHSELNLSSLELGDSALYFCASSGRQGHSGNTIYFGEGSWLTVV.

The chain combines TRBV29-1 with TRBJ1-1; D remains ambiguous. In germline, CDR1 is SQVTM, CDR2 ANQGSEA. Deletions cut 1 base from V and 3 bases from J, with 18 bases between. The CDR3 consists of 16 residues. For the CDR3, the DNA is TGCAGCGTTGAAGGGCTTAGTGTAAGGCACGACACTGAAGCTTTCTTT. As protein: CSVEGLSVRHDTEAFF.

The gene calls are TRBV10-1 and TRBJ2-2, with D unresolved. The length of the CDR3 is 13 residues. The V and J ends lost 5 bases and 5 bases respectively, with 9 bases between them. Germline CDR1 and CDR2: WNHNN and SYGVQD (reference sequence). The CDR3 sequence: CASSSSGTGELFF. The CDR3 nucleotides read TGCGCCAGCAGTAGTTCCGGGACCGGGGAGCTGTTTTTT.

This chain joins TRBV28 and TRBJ2-5; 7 nucleotides line up with TRBD1. The germline gives CDR1 MDHEN, CDR2 SYDVKM. J was trimmed by 4 bases and V by 3 bases; bases with no gene match: 8. The length of the CDR3 is 15 residues. This CDR3 is CASSFRDSVLETQYF. CDR3 sequence (DNA): TGTGCCAGCAGTTTCAGGGACAGTGTATTAGAGACCCAGTACTTC.

With respect to this clone: The same CDR3 is also encoded by other DNA sequences in this sample. This chain links TRBV15 with TRBJ2-7, with 14 bases that match TRBD2. The V segment lost 3 bases and the J segment 2 bases; nucleotides outside the gene matches: 0. The CDR3 runs 15 residues. Per the germline V gene, CDR1 is LNHNV and CDR2 is YYDKDF (reference sequence). The CDR3 DNA is TGTGCCACCAGCAGGGGACTAGCGGGAGCCTACGAGCAGTACTTC. This encodes CATSRGLAGAYEQYF.

The chain couples TRBV5-8 to TRBJ2-2, with D hard to call. Trimming stripped 4 bases from V and 3 bases from J, with 4 bases between. CDR3 length equals 12 residues. From germline, CDR1 is SGHTS and CDR2 YDEGEE. CDR3: CASSLYTGELFF. As DNA, the CDR3 is TGTGCCAGCAGCCTATACACCGGGGAGCTGTTTTTT.